What follows are 3 T cell receptor beta chains derived from one specimen sequenced in a study of blood T cell repertoires in COVID-19. The data were produced by immunoSEQ multiplex PCR, yet TCRdb's version contains in-frame clones alone and is incomplete. The repertoire has roughly 250,000 clones, 80% to 95% of them found once; the top ten carry roughly 2.7%. The material sequenced was peripheral blood. The receptors derive from a person aged 18 to 30 with COVID-19, enrolled during active disease.

This chain links TRBV7-9 with TRBJ2-5; D may be TRBD2 (6 bases). The CDR3 runs 14 residues. Trimming took 1 base from V and 6 from J, leaving 12 bases between them. Germline assignment: CDR1 SEHNR and CDR2 FQNEAQ (reference sequence). In nucleotides, the CDR3 is TGTGCCAGCAGCTTAGTTGTGGAGGGAAAGACCCAGTACTTC. Translating it yields CASSLVVEGKTQYF.

V gene TRBV5-6 combines with J gene TRBJ2-1, with 7 bases fitting TRBD2. The CDR3 totals 16 residues. Germline-derived CDR1 and CDR2 are SGHDT and YYEEEE. Trimming cost V 4 bases and J 10 bases; bases outside gene matches: 17. The CDR3 DNA reads TGTGCCAGCAGCCCGCCCGAGCGGGGAGGAGTTGAGGAGCAGTTCTTC. Its protein product is CASSPPERGGVEEQFF.

The chain couples TRBV2 to TRBJ1-6; D unclear. Between the trimmed V and J ends, which lost 8 bases and 7 bases, there was a span of 12 bases. The CDR3 totals 13 residues. From germline, CDR1 is SNHLY and CDR2 FYNNEI. The CDR3 DNA is TGTGCCAGCCGTTATGCGGTCAATTCACCCCTCCACTTT. Translation: CASRYAVNSPLHF. The whole variable domain, remainder taken from reference TRBV2 and TRBJ1-6, is EPEVTQTPSHQVTQMGQEVILRCVPISNHLYFYWYRQILGQKVEFLVSFYNNEISEKSEIFDDQFSVERPDGSNFTLKIRSTKLEDSAMYFCASRYAVNSPLHFGNGTRLTVT.